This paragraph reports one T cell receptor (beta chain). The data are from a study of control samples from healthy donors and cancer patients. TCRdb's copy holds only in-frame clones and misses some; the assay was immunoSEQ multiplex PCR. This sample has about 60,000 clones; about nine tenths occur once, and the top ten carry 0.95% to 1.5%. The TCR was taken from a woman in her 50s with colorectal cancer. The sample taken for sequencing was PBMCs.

CDR3 protein: CASSLAAVPLHF. CDR3 in DNA: TGTGCCAGCAGTTTAGCAGCCGTACCCCTCCACTTT. The chain combines TRBV12-3 or TRBV12-4 with TRBJ1-6; D not resolved. The CDR3 loop spans 12 amino acids. V was trimmed by 0 bases and J by 12 bases, leaving 6 bases between them.